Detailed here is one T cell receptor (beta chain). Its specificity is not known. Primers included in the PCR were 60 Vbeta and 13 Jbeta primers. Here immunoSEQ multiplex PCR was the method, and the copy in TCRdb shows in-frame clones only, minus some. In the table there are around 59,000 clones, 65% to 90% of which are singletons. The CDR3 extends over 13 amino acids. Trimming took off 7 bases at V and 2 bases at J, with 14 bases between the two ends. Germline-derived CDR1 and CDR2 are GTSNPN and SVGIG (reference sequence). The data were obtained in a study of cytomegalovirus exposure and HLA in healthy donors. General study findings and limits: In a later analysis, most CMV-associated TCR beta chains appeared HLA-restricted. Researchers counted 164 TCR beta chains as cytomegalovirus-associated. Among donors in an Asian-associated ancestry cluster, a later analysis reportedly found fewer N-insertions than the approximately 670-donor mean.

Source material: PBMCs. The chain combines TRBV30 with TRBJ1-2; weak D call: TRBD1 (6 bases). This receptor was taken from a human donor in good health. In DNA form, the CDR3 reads TGTGCCTACTCCCAAACAGGGAACTATGGCTACACCTTC. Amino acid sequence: CAYSQTGNYGYTF.